Each of the 3 T cell receptor beta chains below was sequenced from the same sample in a study of T cell responses to AZD1222 COVID-19 vaccine. The table came from immunoSEQ multiplex PCR; TCRdb's copy has only in-frame clones and leaves some out. Of about 120,000 clones in the sample, over 75% were seen once. Here the sequenced sample was peripheral blood, taken on day 0 of AZD1222 vaccination. Every receptor here comes from an adult in good health.

The CDR3 sequence is CASSGGNTKETQYF. In DNA form, the CDR3 reads TGTGCCAGCAGCGGGGGGAATACAAAAGAGACCCAGTACTTC. The genes are TRBV28 and TRBJ2-5; 7 bases line up with TRBD2. Germline CDR1 MDHEN, CDR2 SYDVKM. This CDR3 region has 14 residues. J was trimmed by 3 bases and V by 6 bases; bases with no gene match: 7. Supplemented by reference TRBV28 and TRBJ2-5, the full variable domain reads DVKVTQSSRYLVKRTGEKVFLECVQDMDHENMFWYRQDPGLGLRLIYFSYDVKMKEKGDIPEGYSVSREKKERFSLILESASTNQTSMYLCASSGGNTKETQYFGPGTRLLVL.

This rearrangement joins TRBV27 to TRBJ1-5, with 8 bases that match TRBD1. From germline, CDR1 is MNHEY and CDR2 SMNVEV (reference sequence). V lost 1 base and J lost 3; bases outside the gene matches: 5. The CDR3 loop spans 16 amino acids. CDR3 in DNA: TGTGCCAGCAGTTTATTTTACAGGGGGGCCAATCAGCCCCAGCATTTT. Amino acids: CASSLFYRGANQPQHF.

This sequence joins TRBV28 and TRBJ1-2; tentative D call: TRBD1 (5 bases). CDR1 is MDHEN and CDR2 is SYDVKM in the germline V gene. CDR3 size: 15 residues. Trimming removed 3 bases from V and 2 bases from J, with 13 bases in between. This CDR3 reads CASSLTSGSNYGYTF. CDR3 DNA sequence: TGTGCCAGCAGTTTGACTTCAGGGTCAAACTATGGCTACACCTTC.